The rows below give T cell receptor beta chains drawn from one sample of a study of cytomegalovirus exposure and HLA in healthy donors. Generated by immunoSEQ multiplex PCR, the TCRdb table keeps only in-frame clones and is missing some. The sample lists 150,000 or so clones; around 80% were seen once. Sequenced: PBMCs. The receptors here all came from a woman aged 40 to 55 in good health and CMV-seronegative. Both conserved end residues are part of each CDR3. Each record gives: J gene, V gene, D gene, CDR3 protein. D genes are given only for firm matches.

J gene: TRBJ2-4
V gene: TRBV6-5
D gene: .
CDR3 protein: CASSIRVLGKNIQYF

J gene: TRBJ1-3
V gene: TRBV14
D gene: .
CDR3 protein: CASSQNRALGNTIYF

J gene: TRBJ1-5
V gene: TRBV19
D gene: .
CDR3 protein: CASSTTNSRESNQPQHF

J gene: TRBJ2-2
V gene: TRBV9
D gene: TRBD2
CDR3 protein: CASSVRTSGGAGESGELFF

J gene: TRBJ2-5
V gene: TRBV7-6
D gene: .
CDR3 protein: CASSPHGTRIETQYF

J gene: TRBJ1-2
V gene: TRBV19
D gene: TRBD1
CDR3 protein: CASSARTGINYGYTF

J gene: TRBJ2-1
V gene: TRBV28
D gene: TRBD1
CDR3 protein: CASSPTGTGINEQFF

J gene: TRBJ1-2
V gene: TRBV5-4
D gene: .
CDR3 protein: CASTQGGGYTF

J gene: TRBJ2-3
V gene: TRBV7-3
D gene: .
CDR3 protein: CASSRDYEADTQYF

J gene: TRBJ2-2
V gene: TRBV19
D gene: .
CDR3 protein: CASSIMAANTGELFF

J gene: TRBJ1-1
V gene: TRBV5-6
D gene: TRBD1
CDR3 protein: CASSFFLGQGANTEAFF

J gene: TRBJ2-1
V gene: TRBV28
D gene: TRBD2
CDR3 protein: CASSLGTIPYNEQFF

J gene: TRBJ2-1
V gene: TRBV30
D gene: .
CDR3 protein: CAWSVYNNEQFF

J gene: TRBJ2-3
V gene: TRBV5-1
D gene: TRBD2
CDR3 protein: CASSLEGLAGTDTQYF

J gene: TRBJ2-7
V gene: TRBV5-1
D gene: .
CDR3 protein: CASSFIAGAPSEQYF

J gene: TRBJ1-1
V gene: TRBV5-6
D gene: .
CDR3 protein: CASSLYQGLSTEAFF

J gene: TRBJ2-3
V gene: TRBV9
D gene: TRBD2
CDR3 protein: CASSVATSGMGGTDTQYF

J gene: TRBJ2-3
V gene: TRBV18
D gene: TRBD2
CDR3 protein: CASSRAGSFTDTQYF

J gene: TRBJ2-6
V gene: TRBV19
D gene: .
CDR3 protein: CASTPGDFSGANVLTF

J gene: TRBJ2-1
V gene: TRBV7-6
D gene: TRBD2
CDR3 protein: CASSSGTSGRGAYNEQFF

J gene: TRBJ2-7
V gene: TRBV11-2
D gene: TRBD1
CDR3 protein: CASSLEAGGPYEQYF

J gene: TRBJ1-1
V gene: TRBV6-6
D gene: .
CDR3 protein: CASSSGVYTEAFF

J gene: TRBJ2-7
V gene: TRBV5-6
D gene: TRBD2
CDR3 protein: CASSLWGGSEQYF

J gene: TRBJ1-3
V gene: TRBV2
D gene: .
CDR3 protein: CASSYSGNTIYF

J gene: TRBJ2-7
V gene: TRBV11-2
D gene: TRBD2
CDR3 protein: CASSSELAGGSYEQYF

J gene: TRBJ2-7
V gene: TRBV10-3
D gene: TRBD2
CDR3 protein: CAISEVGTRSSYEQYF

J gene: TRBJ2-7
V gene: TRBV6-5
D gene: .
CDR3 protein: CASSYSSTSGEQYF

J gene: TRBJ2-5
V gene: TRBV10-2
D gene: TRBD2
CDR3 protein: CASSPVAGSYETQYF

J gene: TRBJ1-5
V gene: TRBV2
D gene: .
CDR3 protein: CASSPDNPVFNQPQHF

J gene: TRBJ2-2
V gene: TRBV10-3
D gene: .
CDR3 protein: CAIMERTANTGELFF

J gene: TRBJ1-2
V gene: TRBV10-3
D gene: .
CDR3 protein: CAISEPQYYGYTF